This TCR beta chain was recorded in a study of read filtering for tumor transcriptome and immune sequencing. Study context: Among patients, some 17 were male and about 15 female, aged roughly 45 to 85 (mean about 72). Per sample, TCR-region reads ranged about 4 to 11 million by IR-seq, roughly 75 to 1,400 by RNA-seq.

This clonotype has ten or more counts. Its specificity is not known. The V gene end was trimmed by 3 bases and the J gene end by 6 bases; junction bases not matched to a gene: 7. CDR3 length: 17 residues. CDR1 is MGHRA, CDR2 YSYEKL, per germline. General study results and limits: Without single-read clonotypes, shared clonotype proportions correlated more between IR-seq and RNA-seq. Single-read clonotypes: roughly 86% of IR-seq clonotypes (about 3.5% of reads), more than 70% of RNA-seq clonotypes (roughly 49% of reads).

Molecular barcoded adaptors covering alpha/delta and beta/gamma chains were used on around 370 ng RNA. TCRdb itself ran the reads through MiXCR, one entry per CDR3 protein. Of tens of thousands of distinct CDR3 sequences listed, less than 20% are singletons. The chain links TRBV4-1 to TRBJ2-3, with 15 bases that match TRBD2. The sequencing input was a population of CD138-negative cells sorted from bone marrow. The sequence came from a donor aged 40 or older with multiple myeloma. CDR3 DNA sequence: TGCGCCAGCAGCCATTCTGGACTAGCGGGAGGGTCGGATACGCAGTATTTT. This codes for CASSHSGLAGGSDTQYF.